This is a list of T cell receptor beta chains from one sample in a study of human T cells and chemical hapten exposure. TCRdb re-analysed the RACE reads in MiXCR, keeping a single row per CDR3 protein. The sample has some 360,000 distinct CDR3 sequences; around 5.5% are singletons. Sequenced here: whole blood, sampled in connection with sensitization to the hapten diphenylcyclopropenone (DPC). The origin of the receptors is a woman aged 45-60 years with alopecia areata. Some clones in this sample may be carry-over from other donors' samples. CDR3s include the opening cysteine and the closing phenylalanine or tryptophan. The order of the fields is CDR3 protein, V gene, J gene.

CASSQWGQGNTGELFF	TRBV4-3	TRBJ2-2
CATSPGRGWHEQFF	TRBV15	TRBJ2-1
CASSPRGYNSPLHF	TRBV12-3/TRBV12-4	TRBJ1-6
CSVGGGTGEGTEAFF	TRBV29-1	TRBJ1-1
CASSYDGAKNIQYF	TRBV6-6	TRBJ2-4
CASSSKDRNTEAFF	TRBV7-8	TRBJ1-1
CASSPPGGISYNEQFF	TRBV9	TRBJ2-1
CSVEAGVGETQYF	TRBV29-1	TRBJ2-5
CASSLYGEDQETQYF	TRBV11-2	TRBJ2-5
CSASPREVYGYTF	TRBV20-1	TRBJ1-2
CASSQSGRGNQPQHF	TRBV2	TRBJ1-5
CASSPPGLAGRRKETQYF	TRBV12-3/TRBV12-4	TRBJ2-5
CAWKMGRGKETQYF	TRBV30	TRBJ2-5
CASSFRAAPTDTQYF	TRBV7-2	TRBJ2-3
CAAAEETQYF	TRBV10-3	TRBJ2-5
CASSALRRGRSSTDTQYF	TRBV11-2	TRBJ2-3
CSADEPISTDTQYF	TRBV20-1	TRBJ2-3
CSVVWGAEAFF	TRBV29-1	TRBJ1-1
CASRQGSRELFF	TRBV28	TRBJ2-2
CASRRSNYGYTF	TRBV6-5	TRBJ1-2
CASSQDGVGLGEKLFF	TRBV4-3	TRBJ1-4
CSVPTGTTGGSKDSPLHF	TRBV20-1	TRBJ1-6
CASSVAGGKTEAFF	TRBV9	TRBJ1-1
CASSVNQGFGGQPQHF	TRBV6-1	TRBJ1-5
CASSSGRNSPLHF	TRBV2	TRBJ1-6
CASSMSGSTDTQYF	TRBV11-2	TRBJ2-3
CASSPWNPKEGYTF	TRBV7-2	TRBJ1-2
CAWATGITEAFF	TRBV30	TRBJ1-1
CASSKWGRDPRHDGYTF	TRBV7-9	TRBJ1-2
CSVAYQEGQYNEQFF	TRBV29-1	TRBJ2-1
CASSLTSGGTGGTQYF	TRBV9	TRBJ2-3
CASSLGGNSYNEQFF	TRBV5-1	TRBJ2-1